Shown below are 20 T cell receptor beta chains from a single sample sequenced in a study of patients and donors after allogeneic stem cell transplantation. TCRdb re-called the RT-PCR reads with MiXCR, one entry per CDR3 protein. The sample includes approximately 61,000 distinct CDR3 sequences, about an eighth of them seen just once. Sequenced input: blood, either unsorted or a sorted T cell fraction (not recorded which). These receptors were obtained from a human donor who was either an allogeneic HSCT recipient or a stem cell or donor lymphocyte infusion donor (not recorded which). It is not recorded whose cells these are; they may come from a transplant donor.

This clonotype showed up just a few times. The V call is TRBV7-9, the J call TRBJ2-1; no clear D. Germline V CDR1 and CDR2: SEHNR, FQNEAQ (reference sequence). V lost 5 bases and J 7 bases, leaving 18 bases between the germline ends. CDR3 size: 15 residues. The CDR3 bases are TGTGCCAGCAGCCCGAGTGGCGACCTGGGGAATGAGCAGTTCTTC. Protein product: CASSPSGDLGNEQFF.

The J gene is TRBJ2-2, the V gene TRBV7-9; D gene uncertain. This CDR3 is built from 15 residues. The germline V gene has CDR1 SEHNR and CDR2 FQNEAQ (reference sequence). V was cut by 2 bases and J by 4 bases, with 11 bases left in between. The CDR3 here is CASSLWEKATGELFF. As DNA, the CDR3 is TGTGCCAGCAGCTTATGGGAAAAGGCCACCGGGGAGCTGTTTTTT.

The genes are TRBV12-3 or TRBV12-4 and TRBJ2-1; D may be TRBD2 (6 bases). The CDR3 runs to 14 residues. Trimming stripped 6 bases from V and 6 bases from J, with 15 bases between. This CDR3 is CASSRTGTPNEQFF. The DNA of the CDR3 is TGTGCCAGCAGCCGGACCGGGACTCCCAATGAGCAGTTCTTC.

The table lists this clonotype with many counts. V usage is TRBV6-6 and J usage is TRBJ1-4; possibly TRBD1 for D (5 bases). The V end was cut by 2 bases, the J end by 7 bases, with 14 bases between. Germline-derived CDR1 and CDR2 are MNHNY and SVGAGI (reference sequence). This CDR3 has 15 residues. DNA for the CDR3: TGTGCCAGCAGTTACATCCAGGGAGGTAGTGAAAAACTGTTTTTT. It codes for CASSYIQGGSEKLFF.

This clonotype was detected a few times. The chain is built from TRBV5-6 and TRBJ2-7, with unresolved D. This CDR3 is 12 amino acids long. Germline-derived CDR1 and CDR2 are SGHDT and YYEEEE. Trimming cost V 2 bases and J 6 bases, with 9 bases left between them. CDR3 sequence: CASSFSYGEQYF. DNA of the CDR3: TGTGCCAGCAGCTTTTCCTATGGCGAGCAGTACTTC.

This clonotype was observed many times. The V and J genes are TRBV5-1 and TRBJ1-6; 9 nucleotides align to TRBD1. Germline loops: CDR1 SGHRS, CDR2 YFSETQ. Trimming cost V 4 bases and J 7 bases; bases outside gene matches: 6. This CDR3 is 15 amino acids long. The CDR3 DNA reads TGCGCCAGCAGCGACAGGGGGTTAGGAAATTCACCCCTCCACTTT. Protein product: CASSDRGLGNSPLHF.

This clonotype was recorded at least ten times. For the CDR3, the DNA is TGTGCCAGCAGCCCAGTCCTAAAGGCACCCCTCCACTTT. This sequence encodes CASSPVLKAPLHF. The rearrangement uses TRBV12-3 or TRBV12-4 and TRBJ1-6; D is unclear. The CDR3 runs to 13 residues. V shed 6 bases and J shed 11 bases, with 14 bases lying between them.

This clonotype has only a few counts. V gene TRBV29-1 combines with J gene TRBJ2-5; D not resolved. The CDR3 totals 17 residues. With 3 bases removed from V and 0 bases from J, the gap between germline ends came to 20 bases. From germline, CDR1 is SQVTM and CDR2 ANQGSEA. The CDR3 protein is CSVEGTSERWDQETQYF. CDR3 bases: TGCAGCGTTGAGGGCACGAGTGAAAGATGGGACCAAGAGACCCAGTACTTC. The full variable domain, its missing parts supplied by reference TRBV29-1 and TRBJ2-5, is SAVISQKPSRDICQRGTSLTIQCQVDSQVTMMFWYRQQPGQSLTLIATANQGSEATYESGFVIDKFPISRPNLTFSTLTVSNMSPEDSSIYLCSVEGTSERWDQETQYFGPGTRLLVL.

The chain combines TRBV20-1 with TRBJ2-7; 11 bases agree with TRBD2. Per the germline V gene, CDR1 is DFQATT and CDR2 is SNEGSKA (reference sequence). The J segment lost 7 bases and the V segment lost 6 bases, leaving 17 bases of the junction unmatched. The CDR3 is 16 amino acids. The CDR3 region has the DNA TGCAGTGCCCAGGGGGCCTTTAGCGGGAGGGCCCTAGAGCAGTACTTC. The encoded protein is CSAQGAFSGRALEQYF.

This clonotype was seen ten or more times. The chain combines TRBV18 with TRBJ2-1; TRBD2 might be the D (5 bases). The length of the CDR3 is 12 residues. Germline lookup yields CDR1 KGHSH and CDR2 LQKENI. V lost 2 bases and J 12 bases, leaving 11 bases between the germline ends. CDR3 nucleotides: TGTGCCAGCTCACCATCGGGGATGGGGCAGTTCTTC. It specifies CASSPSGMGQFF.

This clonotype turned up a few times. CDR3 sequence: CASSVSRLGGVYQPQHF. The CDR3 bases are TGTGCCAGCAGCGTATCCCGGCTGGGGGGCGTTTACCAGCCCCAGCATTTT. The chain carries TRBV9 and TRBJ1-5, with D perhaps TRBD1 (6 bases). Germline V lookup: CDR1 SGDLS, CDR2 YYNGEE. The CDR3 is made up of 17 amino acids. V was pared by 1 base and J by 7 bases, with 21 bases between.

This clonotype was recorded many times. This rearrangement joins TRBV11-2 to TRBJ1-1; no reliable D call. CDR3 size: 16 residues. The V gene lost 1 base and the J gene lost 5 bases, with 17 bases spanning the gap. From germline, CDR1 is SGHAT and CDR2 FQNNGV. CDR3 loop: CASSLGQGGLGTEAFF. The DNA of the CDR3 is TGTGCCAGCAGCTTAGGCCAAGGTGGGTTGGGGACTGAAGCTTTCTTT.

This clonotype was seen a few times. The rearrangement links TRBV20-1 to TRBJ2-2; D possibly matches TRBD1 or TRBD2 (5 bases each). Germline V gene sequence: CDR1 DFQATT, CDR2 SNEGSKA (reference sequence). The CDR3 extends over 15 amino acids. The germline V and J ends were trimmed by 0 bases and 7 bases, with 15 bases remaining between them. CDR3 loop: CSARDLRGHDGELFF. The CDR3 DNA is TGCAGTGCTAGAGATCTGAGGGGCCACGACGGGGAGCTGTTTTTT.

The gene calls are TRBV20-1 and TRBJ2-3; D perhaps matches TRBD2 (5 bases). There are 15 residues in the CDR3. Trimming shortened V by 0 bases and J by 1 base, and 11 bases separated the two germline ends. Germline V gives CDR1 DFQATT, CDR2 SNEGSKA (reference sequence). Here the CDR3 DNA reads TGCAGTGCTAGAGATCAGCGGAGAGGCACAGATACGCAGTATTTT. Translation: CSARDQRRGTDTQYF.

The chain uses TRBV20-1 and TRBJ2-7; 7 nucleotides align to TRBD2. The junction had 7 bases not matched to a gene; V was cut back by 4 bases and J by 1 base. Germline CDR1 DFQATT, CDR2 SNEGSKA (reference sequence). The CDR3 has 14 residues. The CDR3 DNA reads as TGCAGTGCTAACCCCCGGGACTATTCCTACGAGCAGTACTTC. As protein: CSANPRDYSYEQYF.

This clonotype was picked up many times. The CDR3 loop reads CASSGGIGNSPLHF. CDR3 sequence (DNA): TGTGCCAGCAGTGGGGGTATTGGGAACTCACCCCTCCACTTT. The V gene is TRBV27, the J gene TRBJ1-6; weak D call: TRBD1 (5 bases). V lost 5 bases and J 10 bases, leaving 15 bases between the germline ends. Germline V gene lookup returns CDR1 MNHEY and CDR2 SMNVEV (reference sequence). The CDR3 has 14 residues.

This clonotype was seen once. The rearrangement joins TRBV5-1 to TRBJ2-7; tentative D call: TRBD2 (6 bases). This CDR3 is built from 14 residues. V lost 0 bases and J lost 5, with 12 bases in between. Germline V gives CDR1 SGHRS, CDR2 YFSETQ. The chain's CDR3 is CASSLAGVVDEQYF. The CDR3 region has the DNA TGCGCCAGCAGCTTGGCGGGAGTCGTCGACGAGCAGTACTTC.

This clonotype was seen many times. The V and J genes are TRBV5-1 and TRBJ1-5; the match to TRBD1 covers 7 bases. With 4 bases clipped from V and 6 bases from J, the junction kept 7 bases outside the gene matches. The length of the CDR3 is 14 residues. The germline gives CDR1 SGHRS, CDR2 YFSETQ. CDR3 amino acids: CASSIGQEGQPQHF. The CDR3 DNA reads as TGCGCCAGCAGCATAGGACAGGAAGGTCAGCCCCAGCATTTT.

This clonotype turned up a few times. The V and J genes are TRBV11-2 and TRBJ2-7; D is perhaps TRBD1 or TRBD2 (5 bases each). CDR3 length: 15 amino acids. Between the trimmed V and J ends, which lost 6 bases and 0 bases, there was a span of 15 bases. CDR1 is SGHAT and CDR2 is FQNNGV in the germline V gene. CDR3 bases: TGTGCCAGCAGTCCCCACGGGGCCGACTCCTACGAGCAGTACTTC. Translated, it gives CASSPHGADSYEQYF.

This clonotype was detected ten times or more. The chain recombines TRBV10-3 with TRBJ1-2; D unresolved. The CDR3 has 12 residues. The germline V gene has CDR1 ENHRY and CDR2 SYGVKD. The V and J ends lost 7 bases and 0 bases respectively, with 6 bases between them. The CDR3 DNA sequence: TGTGCCATCATCGACGCTAACTATGGCTACACCTTC. Its protein is CAIIDANYGYTF.